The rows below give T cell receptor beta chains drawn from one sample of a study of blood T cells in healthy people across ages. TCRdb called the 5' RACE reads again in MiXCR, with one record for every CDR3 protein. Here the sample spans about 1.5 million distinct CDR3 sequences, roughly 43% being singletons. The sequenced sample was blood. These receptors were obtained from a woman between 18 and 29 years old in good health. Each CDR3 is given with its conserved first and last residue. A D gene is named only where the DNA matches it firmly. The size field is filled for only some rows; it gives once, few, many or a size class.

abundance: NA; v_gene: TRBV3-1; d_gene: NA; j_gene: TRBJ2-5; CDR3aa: CASSQGSRKETQYF; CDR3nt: TGTGCCAGCAGCCAGGGGTCCCGAAAAGAGACCCAGTACTTC
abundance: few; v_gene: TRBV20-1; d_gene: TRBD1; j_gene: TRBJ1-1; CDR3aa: CSASGAGGVNTEAFF; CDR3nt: TGCAGTGCCTCAGGGGCAGGGGGGGTGAACACTGAAGCTTTCTTT
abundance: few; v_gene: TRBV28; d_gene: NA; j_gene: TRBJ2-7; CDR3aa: CATDTETYEQYF; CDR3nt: TGTGCCACCGACACGGAGACCTACGAGCAGTACTTC
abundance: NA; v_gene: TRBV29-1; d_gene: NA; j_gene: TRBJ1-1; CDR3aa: CSVERAYGVTEAFF; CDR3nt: TGCAGCGTTGAAAGGGCTTACGGGGTTACTGAAGCTTTCTTT
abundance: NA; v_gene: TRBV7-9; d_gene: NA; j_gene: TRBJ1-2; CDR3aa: CASSPTPDSKNYGYTF; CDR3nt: TGTGCCAGCAGCCCGACCCCAGACAGCAAAAACTATGGCTACACCTTC
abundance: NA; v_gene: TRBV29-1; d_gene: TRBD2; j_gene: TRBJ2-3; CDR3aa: CSVRAGGPTDTQYF; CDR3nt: TGCAGCGTTCGAGCGGGAGGGCCAACAGATACGCAGTATTTT
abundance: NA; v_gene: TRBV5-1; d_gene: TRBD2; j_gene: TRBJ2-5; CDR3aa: CASSLGTSGAYQETQYF; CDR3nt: TGCGCCAGCAGCCTAGGGACTAGCGGGGCTTACCAAGAGACCCAGTACTTC
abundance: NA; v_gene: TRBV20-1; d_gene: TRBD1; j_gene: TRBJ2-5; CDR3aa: CSARGQGALSEQYF; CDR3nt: TGCAGTGCTAGAGGACAGGGGGCTTTAAGTGAGCAGTACTTC
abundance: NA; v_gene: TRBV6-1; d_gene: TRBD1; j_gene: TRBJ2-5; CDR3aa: CASRKLTGALNSGETQYF; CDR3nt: TGTGCCAGCAGGAAATTGACAGGGGCCCTTAACTCCGGAGAGACCCAGTACTTC
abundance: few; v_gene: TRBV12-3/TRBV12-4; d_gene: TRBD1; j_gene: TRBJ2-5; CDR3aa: CASSSPGQGYWEQYF; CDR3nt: TGTGCCAGCAGTTCCCCGGGACAGGGGTATTGGGAGCAGTACTTC
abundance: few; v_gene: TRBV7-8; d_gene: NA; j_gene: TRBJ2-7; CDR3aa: CASSFGISGEQYF; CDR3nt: TGTGCCAGCAGCTTCGGAATTTCGGGCGAGCAGTACTTC
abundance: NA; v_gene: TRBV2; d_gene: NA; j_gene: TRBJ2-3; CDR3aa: CASSESVAPTDTQYF; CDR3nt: TGTGCCAGCAGTGAGTCCGTAGCCCCGACAGATACGCAGTATTTT
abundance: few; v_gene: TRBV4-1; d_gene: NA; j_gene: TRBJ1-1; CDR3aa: CASKTEGTYGSEAFF; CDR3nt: TGCGCCAGCAAAACCGAAGGGACCTACGGCTCTGAAGCTTTCTTT
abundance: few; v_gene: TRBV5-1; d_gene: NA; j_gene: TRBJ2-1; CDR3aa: CASSDARTSYNEQFF; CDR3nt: TGCGCCAGCAGCGATGCTAGGACCTCCTACAATGAGCAGTTCTTC
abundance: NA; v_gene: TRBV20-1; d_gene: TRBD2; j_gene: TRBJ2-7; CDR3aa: CSASTSGGASYEQYF; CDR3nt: TGCAGTGCTTCAACTAGCGGGGGGGCCAGCTACGAGCAGTACTTC
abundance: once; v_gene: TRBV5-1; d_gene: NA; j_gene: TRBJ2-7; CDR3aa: CASSLADKGPLYEQYF; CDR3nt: TGCGCCAGCAGCTTGGCCGACAAGGGGCCGCTCTACGAGCAGTACTTC
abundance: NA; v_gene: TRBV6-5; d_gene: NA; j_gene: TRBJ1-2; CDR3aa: CASSSKDRPSNYGYTF; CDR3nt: TGTGCCAGCAGCTCCAAGGACCGACCTTCTAACTATGGCTACACCTTC
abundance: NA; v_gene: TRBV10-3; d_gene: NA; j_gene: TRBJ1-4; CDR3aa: CAISESLEAATNEKLFF; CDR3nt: TGTGCCATCAGTGAGTCTTTGGAAGCTGCAACTAATGAAAAACTGTTTTTT
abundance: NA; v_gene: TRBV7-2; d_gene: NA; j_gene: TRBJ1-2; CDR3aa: CASSLLRAPNYGYTF; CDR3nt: TGTGCCAGCAGCTTATTGAGAGCCCCGAACTATGGCTACACCTTC
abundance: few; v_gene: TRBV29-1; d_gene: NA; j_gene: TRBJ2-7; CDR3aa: CSVVSRDNYEQYF; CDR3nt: TGCAGCGTTGTTAGCAGGGACAATTACGAGCAGTACTTC
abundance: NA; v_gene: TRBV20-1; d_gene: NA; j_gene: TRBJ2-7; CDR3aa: CSARGGKPDEQYF; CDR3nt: TGCAGTGCTAGAGGCGGGAAGCCCGACGAGCAGTACTTC
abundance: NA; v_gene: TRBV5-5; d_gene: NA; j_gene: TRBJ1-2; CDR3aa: CASSLGRDLHGYTF; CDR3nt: TGTGCCAGCAGCTTGGGTAGGGACCTACATGGCTACACCTTC
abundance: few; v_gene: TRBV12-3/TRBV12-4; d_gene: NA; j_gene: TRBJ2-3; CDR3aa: CASSLPGHSTDTQYF; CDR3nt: TGTGCCAGCAGTCTGCCGGGACATAGCACAGATACGCAGTATTTT
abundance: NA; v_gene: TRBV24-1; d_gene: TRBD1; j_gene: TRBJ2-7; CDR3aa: CARTGTGDYEQYF; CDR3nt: TGTGCCAGAACTGGGACAGGGGATTACGAGCAGTACTTC
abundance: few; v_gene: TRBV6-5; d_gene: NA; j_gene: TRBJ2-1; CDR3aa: CASSYSANSYNEQFF; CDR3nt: TGTGCCAGCAGTTACTCGGCAAACTCCTACAATGAGCAGTTCTTC
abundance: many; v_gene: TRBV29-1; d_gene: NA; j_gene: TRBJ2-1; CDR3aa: CSVEFQYNEQFF; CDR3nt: TGCAGCGTTGAATTTCAGTACAATGAGCAGTTCTTC
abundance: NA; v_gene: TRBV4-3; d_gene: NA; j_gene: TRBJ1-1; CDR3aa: CASSQDIGKARAFF; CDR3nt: TGCGCCAGCAGCCAAGATATCGGGAAGGCCCGAGCTTTCTTT
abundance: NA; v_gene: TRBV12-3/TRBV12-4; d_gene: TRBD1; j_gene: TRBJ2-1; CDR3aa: CASSPGQGFGYNEQFF; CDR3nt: TGTGCCAGCAGTCCCGGACAGGGCTTCGGCTACAATGAGCAGTTCTTC
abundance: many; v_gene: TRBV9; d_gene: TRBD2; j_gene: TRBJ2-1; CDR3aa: CASSVSGSPYNEQFF; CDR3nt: TGTGCCAGCAGCGTTAGCGGGAGTCCCTACAATGAGCAGTTCTTC
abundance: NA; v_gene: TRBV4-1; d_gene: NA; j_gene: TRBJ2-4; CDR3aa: CASSHSLNIQYF; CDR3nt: TGCGCCAGCAGCCATAGTTTAAACATTCAGTACTTC
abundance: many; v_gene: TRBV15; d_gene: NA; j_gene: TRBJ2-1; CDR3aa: CATSTRDNNEQFF; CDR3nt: TGTGCCACCAGCACCCGGGACAACAATGAGCAGTTCTTC
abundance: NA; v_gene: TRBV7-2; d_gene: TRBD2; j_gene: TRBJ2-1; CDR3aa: CASSLRASGRAYEQFF; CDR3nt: TGTGCCAGCAGCTTACGGGCTAGCGGGAGGGCCTATGAGCAGTTCTTC
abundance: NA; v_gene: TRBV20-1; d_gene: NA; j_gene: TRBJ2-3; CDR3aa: CSARAGLATDTQYF; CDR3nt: TGCAGTGCTAGAGCAGGGTTGGCCACAGATACGCAGTATTTT